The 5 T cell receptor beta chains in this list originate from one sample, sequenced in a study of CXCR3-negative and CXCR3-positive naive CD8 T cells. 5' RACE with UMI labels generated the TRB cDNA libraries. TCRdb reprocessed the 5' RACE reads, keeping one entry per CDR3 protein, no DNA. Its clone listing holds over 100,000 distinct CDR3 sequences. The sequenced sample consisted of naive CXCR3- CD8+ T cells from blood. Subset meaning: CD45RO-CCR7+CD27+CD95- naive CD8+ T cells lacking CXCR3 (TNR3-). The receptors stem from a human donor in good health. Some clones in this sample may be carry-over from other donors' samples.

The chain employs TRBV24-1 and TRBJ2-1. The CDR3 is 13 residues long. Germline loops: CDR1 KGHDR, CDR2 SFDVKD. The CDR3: CATSPDPYNEQFF.

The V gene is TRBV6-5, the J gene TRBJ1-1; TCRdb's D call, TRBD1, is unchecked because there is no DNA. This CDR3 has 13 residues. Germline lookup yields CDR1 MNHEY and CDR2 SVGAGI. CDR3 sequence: CASSYTQGSEAFF.

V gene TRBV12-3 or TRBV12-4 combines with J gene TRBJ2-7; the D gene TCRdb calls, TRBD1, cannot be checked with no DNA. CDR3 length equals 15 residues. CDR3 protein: CASSFWGDPHYEQYF.

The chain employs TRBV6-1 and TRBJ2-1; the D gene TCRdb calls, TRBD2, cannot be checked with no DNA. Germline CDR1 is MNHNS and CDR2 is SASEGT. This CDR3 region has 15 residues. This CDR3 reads CASSEVAGGYNEQFF.

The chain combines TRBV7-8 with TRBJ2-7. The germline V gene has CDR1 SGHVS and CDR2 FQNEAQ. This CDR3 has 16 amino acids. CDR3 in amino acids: CASSLNSGGLSYEQYF.